The 31 T cell receptor beta chains below come from one sample, sequenced in a study of blood T cells in healthy people across ages (dated by TCRdb to 2015 to 2017). Library prep was done by 5' RACE. The sequencer was an Illumina HiSeq 2500. A second PCR of roughly 7 to 12 cycles was performed with a sample-barcoded 5' primer and a J-beta primer mix. TCRdb redid the processing of the public reads, applying fastp at Q25 and MiXCR, and retained in-frame beta chains. Identical CDR3 proteins give one entry, which carries the most common genes and DNA. The sample includes more than 1,400,000 distinct CDR3 sequences, with approximately 38% observed a single time. The top ten hold 7.9% of the sample. Sequenced input: blood. These receptors were taken from a woman aged 18-30 years in good health.

The V call is TRBV20-1, the J call TRBJ1-5; TRBD1 matches 7 bases. Trimming removed 6 bases from V and 3 bases from J; junction bases left unmatched: 5. The CDR3 sequence is 13 residues long. Germline CDR1 and CDR2: DFQATT and SNEGSKA (reference sequence). The CDR3 protein is CSAVGTANQPQHF. CDR3 coding DNA: TGCAGTGCCGTCGGGACAGCCAATCAGCCCCAGCATTTT.

CDR3 loop: CAISRDTSGNEQFF. Here the CDR3 DNA reads TGTGCCATCAGTAGAGATACTAGCGGGAATGAGCAGTTCTTC. The V and J genes are TRBV10-3 and TRBJ2-1, with 9 bases fitting TRBD2. The J segment lost 7 bases and the V segment lost 5 bases, leaving 6 bases of the junction unmatched. This CDR3 spans 14 amino acids. Per germline, CDR1 ENHRY and CDR2 SYGVKD.

This clonotype was picked up a small number of times. The CDR3 reads CASSPETGDNEKLFF. DNA for the CDR3: TGTGCCAGCAGCCCAGAGACAGGAGATAATGAAAAACTGTTTTTT. This chain joins TRBV7-9 and TRBJ1-4, with a weak D call TRBD1 (6 bases). V dropped 5 bases and J dropped 4 bases, with 14 bases sitting between them. The CDR3 sequence is 15 residues long. Germline V gene sequence: CDR1 SEHNR, CDR2 FQNEAQ (reference sequence).

This clonotype was detected only a few times. V gene TRBV18 combines with J gene TRBJ2-5, with 9 bases that match TRBD2. The CDR3 is 15 residues long. V gave up 1 base and J gave up 3 bases; unmatched junction bases: 3. Germline values: CDR1 KGHSH, CDR2 LQKENI. CDR3 in amino acids: CASSPRIAGEETQYF. DNA of the CDR3: TGTGCCAGCTCACCACGTATAGCGGGAGAAGAGACCCAGTACTTC.

The chain combines TRBV20-1 with TRBJ2-3; no clear D. Germline V gene sequence: CDR1 DFQATT, CDR2 SNEGSKA (reference sequence). This CDR3 spans 12 amino acids. V was shortened by 5 bases and J by 5 bases, with 11 bases between the two germline ends. CDR3 DNA sequence: TGCAGTGCTGGCGGCGGCGGAGATACGCAGTATTTT. Its translation: CSAGGGGDTQYF.

V gene TRBV15 combines with J gene TRBJ2-5; TRBD2 agrees at 8 bases. Germline CDR1 LNHNV, CDR2 YYDKDF (reference sequence). Losses at the gene ends were 0 bases for V and 5 bases for J; bases not matched to a gene: 2. This CDR3 has 14 residues. CDR3 in amino acids: CATSREAGVETQYF. The CDR3 bases are TGTGCCACCAGCAGAGAAGCGGGGGTGGAGACCCAGTACTTC. Combining the CDR3 with reference TRBV15 and TRBJ2-5 gives the whole variable domain DAMVIQNPRYQVTQFGKPVTLSCSQTLNHNVMYWYQQKSSQAPKLLFHYYDKDFNNEADTPDNFQSRRPNTSFCFLDIRSPGLGDTAMYLCATSREAGVETQYFGPGTRLLVL.

The chain has TRBV11-2 and TRBJ2-1; possible D gene TRBD1, 6 bases. CDR1 is SGHAT and CDR2 is FQNNGV in the germline V gene. V lost 7 bases and J 11 bases, leaving 12 bases between the germline ends. The CDR3 consists of 11 residues. Here the CDR3 reads CASTTGFKQFF. The CDR3 region has the DNA TGTGCCAGCACCACAGGGTTTAAGCAGTTCTTC.

This clonotype turned up a few times. The genes are TRBV2 and TRBJ1-4; D uncertain. Looked up from germline, CDR1 is SNHLY and CDR2 is FYNNEI. CDR3 size: 14 residues. Trimming stripped 3 bases from V and 7 bases from J, with 12 bases between. CDR3 bases: TGTGCCAGCAGTGACGAGCAAGACGGTGAAAAACTGTTTTTT. Its protein is CASSDEQDGEKLFF.

This clonotype appeared a few times. The genes are TRBV6-1 and TRBJ2-5, with D possibly being TRBD1 (6 bases). Trimming pared 8 bases from V and 1 base from J, leaving 11 bases between. CDR1 and CDR2 from the germline V gene are MNHNS and SASEGT. This CDR3 spans 13 amino acids. Written as DNA, the CDR3 is TGTGCCAGCCGGGTGGACAGCCAAGAGACCCAGTACTTC. Translated: CASRVDSQETQYF.

The chain combines TRBV5-1 with TRBJ2-1, with 7 bases lining up with TRBD2. This CDR3 has 15 amino acids. The germline gives CDR1 SGHRS, CDR2 YFSETQ. The V segment lost 4 bases and the J segment 4 bases; nucleotides outside the gene matches: 8. DNA for the CDR3: TGCGCCAGCAGCGGCGGGACTATTTTGTACAATGAGCAGTTCTTC. It translates to CASSGGTILYNEQFF.

In this sample, this clonotype turned up a few times. This chain uses TRBV20-1 with TRBJ2-1, with 8 bases fitting TRBD1. This CDR3 has 16 residues. Per the germline V gene, CDR1 is DFQATT and CDR2 is SNEGSKA (reference sequence). The V and J ends lost 0 bases and 10 bases, in that order; junction bases with no gene match: 14. The CDR3 coding sequence is TGCAGTGCTAGAGATCCTCGCCCCGACAGGGGTCGGGAGCAGTTCTTC. Amino acids: CSARDPRPDRGREQFF.

This clonotype appeared a few times. The chain has TRBV27 and TRBJ2-5; 8 bases agree with TRBD1. V lost 7 bases, J lost 4 bases, and 5 bases stayed unmatched. CDR1 MNHEY and CDR2 SMNVEV come from the germline V gene (reference sequence). The CDR3 sequence is 13 residues long. The CDR3 loop reads CASTATGVETQYF. CDR3 nucleotides: TGTGCCAGCACCGCGACAGGGGTAGAGACCCAGTACTTC.

CDR3 protein: CASSQDLPLEAFF. The CDR3 DNA follows: TGTGCCAGCAGCCAAGATTTGCCCCTTGAAGCTTTCTTT. This chain connects TRBV4-2 to TRBJ1-1; D call uncertain. Germline CDR1 is LGHNA and CDR2 is YNFKEQ. This CDR3 has 13 residues. Trimming left V 0 bases short and J 7 bases short, with 9 bases between.

The chain is built from TRBV12-3 or TRBV12-4 and TRBJ1-6, with D tentatively TRBD1 (6 bases). The germline V and J ends were trimmed by 5 bases and 5 bases, with 7 bases remaining between them. The CDR3 is 13 amino acids. The DNA of the CDR3 is TGTGCCAGCAGTGACAGGAATAATTCACCCCTCCACTTT. It encodes CASSDRNNSPLHF.

V is TRBV2 and J is TRBJ1-2; 9 nucleotides match TRBD1. Germline V lookup: CDR1 SNHLY, CDR2 FYNNEI. The V gene end was trimmed by 6 bases and the J gene end by 4 bases; junction bases not matched to a gene: 6. The CDR3 sequence is 14 residues long. DNA of the CDR3: TGTGCCAGCAGGCCGGGACAGGGTTTCTATGGCTACACCTTC. Its protein product is CASRPGQGFYGYTF.

The rearrangement uses TRBV12-3 or TRBV12-4 and TRBJ2-5, with D possibly being TRBD2 (6 bases). The V end was cut by 8 bases, the J end by 3 bases, with 13 bases between. The CDR3 runs to 13 residues. This chain's CDR3 is CASGRKREETQYF. The CDR3 DNA follows: TGTGCCAGCGGAAGAAAGCGGGAAGAGACCCAGTACTTC.

The J gene is TRBJ1-3, the V gene TRBV12-3 or TRBV12-4, with TRBD1 as a possible D gene (5 bases). The CDR3 sequence is 14 residues long. Trimming pared 2 bases from V and 11 bases from J, leaving 16 bases between. The CDR3 coding sequence is TGTGCCAGCAGTTTAAGGACGGGGGGAGACCCCATATATTTT. This sequence encodes CASSLRTGGDPIYF.

The rearrangement links TRBV6-6 to TRBJ1-2; tentatively, D is TRBD1 (5 bases). Trimming removed 7 bases at V and 3 bases at J, with 12 bases between. This CDR3 has 13 residues. In germline, CDR1 is MNHNY, CDR2 SVGAGI (reference sequence). The CDR3 bases are TGTGCCAGCATCCCCCCGGGGGACTATGGCTACACCTTC. Its protein is CASIPPGDYGYTF.

The DNA for the CDR3 is TGTGCCAGCACTAGCGGGGCTCCAGATACGCAGTATTTT. Its translation: CASTSGAPDTQYF. The J gene is TRBJ2-3, the V gene TRBV5-4; 9 nucleotides align to TRBD2. This CDR3 spans 13 amino acids. CDR1 SGHNT and CDR2 YYREEE come from the germline V gene (reference sequence). The V gene end was trimmed by 6 bases and the J gene end by 4 bases; junction bases not matched to a gene: 3.

The chain recombines TRBV20-1 with TRBJ2-1; 9 bases align to TRBD1. The J segment lost 5 bases and the V segment lost 2 bases, leaving 10 bases of the junction unmatched. CDR3 length: 16 residues. The germline V gene encodes CDR1 DFQATT and CDR2 SNEGSKA (reference sequence). CDR3 loop: CSARSWTGEGNNEQFF. Written as DNA, the CDR3 is TGCAGTGCTAGATCCTGGACAGGGGAAGGTAACAATGAGCAGTTCTTC.

In this sample, this clonotype turned up a few times. The chain uses TRBV5-6 and TRBJ2-1, with 10 nucleotides matching TRBD2. The length of the CDR3 is 16 residues. The V gene end was trimmed by 4 bases and the J gene end by 2 bases; junction bases not matched to a gene: 6. CDR1 is SGHDT, CDR2 YYEEEE, per germline. The CDR3, as DNA: TGTGCCAGCAGCCCTTTCAGCGGGGGGGCCTACAATGAGCAGTTCTTC. This gives the protein CASSPFSGGAYNEQFF. The complete variable domain, with remaining parts taken from reference TRBV5-6 and TRBJ2-1, reads DAGVTQSPTHLIKTRGQQVTLRCSPKSGHDTVSWYQQALGQGPQFIFQYYEEEERQRGNFPDRFSGHQFPNYSSELNVNALLLGDSALYLCASSPFSGGAYNEQFFGPGTRLTVL.

The chain has TRBV3-1 and TRBJ2-6; possibly TRBD2 for D (6 bases). Trimming left V 3 bases short and J 4 bases short, with 19 bases between. Germline CDR1 and CDR2: LGHDT and YNNKEL (reference sequence). CDR3 length equals 18 residues. DNA for the CDR3: TGTGCCAGCAGCCATGAAGGGGTCGGAGGGGCCGGGGCCAACGTCCTGACTTTC. It encodes CASSHEGVGGAGANVLTF. The whole variable domain, filled in from reference TRBV3-1 and TRBJ2-6, reads DTAVSQTPKYLVTQMGNDKSIKCEQNLGHDTMYWYKQDSKKFLKIMFSYNNKELIINETVPNRFSPKSPDKAHLNLHINSLELGDSAVYFCASSHEGVGGAGANVLTFGAGSRLTVL.

V gene TRBV14 combines with J gene TRBJ2-1, with unresolved D. V shed 0 bases and J shed 10 bases, with 13 bases lying between them. Germline-derived CDR1 and CDR2 are SGHDN and FVKESK. The length of the CDR3 is 14 residues. As DNA, the CDR3 is TGTGCCAGCAGCCAAGAACCTATGGCCCCCGAGCAGTTCTTC. This sequence encodes CASSQEPMAPEQFF.

This rearrangement joins TRBV5-1 to TRBJ2-7; D may match TRBD1 or TRBD2 (5 bases each). Trimming took off 0 bases at V and 0 bases at J, with 13 bases between the two ends. The CDR3 runs 16 residues. Germline lookup yields CDR1 SGHRS and CDR2 YFSETQ. The CDR3, as DNA: TGCGCCAGCAGCTTGGGTCAGGGACGCGGCTCCTACGAGCAGTACTTC. Protein product: CASSLGQGRGSYEQYF.

This chain connects TRBV3-1 to TRBJ1-3; unclear D gene. Germline V CDR1 and CDR2: LGHDT, YNNKEL (reference sequence). This CDR3 region has 16 residues. V shed 1 base and J shed 0 bases, with 10 bases lying between them. The CDR3 region is CASSQGAHSSGNTIYF. CDR3 sequence (DNA): TGTGCCAGCAGCCAAGGTGCCCACAGCTCTGGAAACACCATATATTTT. The whole variable domain, filled in from reference TRBV3-1 and TRBJ1-3, reads DTAVSQTPKYLVTQMGNDKSIKCEQNLGHDTMYWYKQDSKKFLKIMFSYNNKELIINETVPNRFSPKSPDKAHLNLHINSLELGDSAVYFCASSQGAHSSGNTIYFGEGSWLTVV.

This chain links TRBV11-2 with TRBJ1-3, with TRBD1 matching 7 bases. With 5 bases clipped from V and 4 bases from J, the junction kept 5 bases outside the gene matches. The germline V gene encodes CDR1 SGHAT and CDR2 FQNNGV. The CDR3 runs 14 residues. The CDR3 DNA reads as TGTGCCAGCAGCACCGACAGGGTCGGAAACACCATATATTTT. Translating it yields CASSTDRVGNTIYF. The full variable domain, with the rest looked up from reference TRBV11-2 and TRBJ1-3, is EAGVAQSPRYKIIEKRQSVAFWCNPISGHATLYWYQQILGQGPKLLIQFQNNGVVDDSQLPKDRFSAERLKGVDSTLKIQPAKLEDSAVYLCASSTDRVGNTIYFGEGSWLTVV.

The rearrangement links TRBV12-3 or TRBV12-4 to TRBJ2-7; tentatively, D is TRBD2 (6 bases). Trimming took off 4 bases at V and 2 bases at J, with 12 bases between the two ends. CDR3 length equals 14 residues. CDR3 nucleotide sequence: TGTGCCAGCAGTTCTGGGGGGACGGCCTACGAGCAGTACTTC. This codes for CASSSGGTAYEQYF.

The chain links TRBV2 to TRBJ2-5; 10 bases are a match to TRBD1. The V segment lost 7 bases and the J segment 4 bases; nucleotides outside the gene matches: 6. This CDR3 spans 14 amino acids. Germline CDR1 is SNHLY and CDR2 is FYNNEI. CDR3 coding DNA: TGTGCCAGCACCGGCCGGGACAGGGGAGAGACCCAGTACTTC. This gives the protein CASTGRDRGETQYF.

This clonotype has more than one count but fewer than ten. CDR3 in amino acids: CASSPITGPTSGGYTF. The CDR3, as DNA: TGTGCCAGCAGTCCAATAACCGGGCCCACCTCGGGGGGCTACACCTTC. This chain uses TRBV6-5 with TRBJ1-2; D gene ambiguous. V was clipped by 5 bases and J by 8 bases, with 24 bases between them. CDR3 size: 16 residues. Germline CDR1 is MNHEY and CDR2 is SVGAGI.

Only a few counts were recorded for this clonotype. V usage is TRBV10-3 and J usage is TRBJ2-1; TRBD2 matches 8 bases. The CDR3 is made up of 15 amino acids. Trimming took 4 bases from V and 0 from J; bases not matched to a gene: 2. Per the germline V gene, CDR1 is ENHRY and CDR2 is SYGVKD. The CDR3 is CAISGSGSSYNEQFF. The CDR3, as DNA: TGTGCCATCAGTGGAAGCGGGAGCTCCTACAATGAGCAGTTCTTC.

To note about this clonotype: A much larger clonotype is one base distant, so this may be a read error. V is TRBV9 and J is TRBJ2-3; tentatively, D is TRBD1 (5 bases). CDR1 SGDLS and CDR2 YYNGEE come from the germline V gene. This CDR3 is built from 17 residues. CDR3 sequence reads: CASSAEDIPNPTDRQYF. For the CDR3, the DNA is TGTGCCAGCAGCGCAGAGGACATTCCCAACCCCACAGATAGGCAGTATTTT.